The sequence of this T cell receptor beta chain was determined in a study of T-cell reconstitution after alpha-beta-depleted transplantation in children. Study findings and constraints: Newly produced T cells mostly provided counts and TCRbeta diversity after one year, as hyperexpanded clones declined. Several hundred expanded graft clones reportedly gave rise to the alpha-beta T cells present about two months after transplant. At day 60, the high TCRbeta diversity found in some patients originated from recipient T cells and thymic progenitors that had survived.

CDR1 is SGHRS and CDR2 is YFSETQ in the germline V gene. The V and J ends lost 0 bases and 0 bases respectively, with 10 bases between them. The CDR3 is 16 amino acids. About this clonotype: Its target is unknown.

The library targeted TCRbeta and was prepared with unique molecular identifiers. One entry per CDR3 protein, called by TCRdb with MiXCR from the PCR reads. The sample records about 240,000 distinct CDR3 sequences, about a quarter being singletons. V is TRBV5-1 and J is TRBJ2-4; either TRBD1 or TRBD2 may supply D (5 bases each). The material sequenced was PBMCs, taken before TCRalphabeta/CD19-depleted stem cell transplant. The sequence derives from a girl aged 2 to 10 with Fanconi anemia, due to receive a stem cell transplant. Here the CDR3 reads CASSLGQRLAKNIQYF. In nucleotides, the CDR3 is TGCGCCAGCAGCTTGGGACAGCGGCTAGCCAAAAACATTCAGTACTTC.